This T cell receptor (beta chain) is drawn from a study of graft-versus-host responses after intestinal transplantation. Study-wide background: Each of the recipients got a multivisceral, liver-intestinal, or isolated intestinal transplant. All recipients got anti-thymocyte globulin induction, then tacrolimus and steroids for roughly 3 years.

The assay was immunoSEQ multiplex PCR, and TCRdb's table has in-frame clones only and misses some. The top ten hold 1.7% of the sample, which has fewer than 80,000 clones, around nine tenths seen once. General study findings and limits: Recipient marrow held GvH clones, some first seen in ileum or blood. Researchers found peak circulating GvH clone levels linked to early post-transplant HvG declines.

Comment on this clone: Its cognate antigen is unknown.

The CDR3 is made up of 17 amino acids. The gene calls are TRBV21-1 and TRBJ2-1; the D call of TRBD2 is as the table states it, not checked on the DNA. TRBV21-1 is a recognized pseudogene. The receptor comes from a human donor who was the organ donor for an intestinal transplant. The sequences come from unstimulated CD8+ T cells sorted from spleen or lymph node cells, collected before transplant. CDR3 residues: CASSKAGTHGGYNEQFF. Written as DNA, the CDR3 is TGTGCCAGCAGCAAAGCCGGAACCCACGGAGGCTACAATGAGCAGTTCTTC.